This TCR beta chain originates from a study of blood T cells in healthy people across ages. This CDR3 is built from 12 residues. V lost 4 bases to trimming and J lost 10 bases, with 8 bases between them. Germline V lookup: CDR1 MNHNS, CDR2 SASEGT. Alongside a J-beta primer mix, a sample-barcoded 5' primer served in a second PCR lasting roughly 6 to 12 cycles. TCRdb re-called the 5' RACE reads with MiXCR, one entry per CDR3 protein. Of approximately 700,000 distinct CDR3 sequences listed, about a third are singletons. The sample taken for sequencing was blood. This sequence was found in a woman older than 75 in good health. This sequence joins TRBV6-1 and TRBJ1-6; tentative D call: TRBD1 (5 bases). CDR3 loop: CASSGGASPLHF. Here the CDR3 DNA reads TGTGCCAGCAGTGGAGGGGCGTCACCCCTCCACTTT.